This T cell receptor beta chain is from a study of blood T cell repertoires in COVID-19 (dated by TCRdb to about 2020). For context, the study as a whole: Samples covering the acute and convalescent phases of COVID-19 were provided by collaborators in the United States, Italy and Spain. The material from the prospective study consisted of cDNA or gDNA derived from T cells, B-cell-depleted T cells, or PBMCs. Deeply sampled blood TCRbeta repertoires from subjects exposed to, actively infected with, or recovered from COVID-19 were included in the dataset. The repertoires were made available in a free public database intended to serve as a resource for research on the immune response to SARS-CoV-2. Samples were obtained from the ongoing ImmuneRACE study (first 160 participants) and from over a thousand subjects provided by 6 global collaborators. Nearly every sample came with metadata listing a de-identified subject ID, COVID-19 status, age in years and sex. Where available, HLA class I and class II types were obtained from metadata supplied by the sample provider rather than from assay-based typing.

Broad study findings and their caveats: The quantity of clinical and demographic metadata differed by source and by participant and was supplied without curation.

A second Seattle source provided samples from volunteer blood donors who had recovered from COVID-19. Each collaborating institution followed its own protocols to collect whole blood in K2EDTA tubes. For TCRbeta analysis, collaborator samples were shipped as frozen whole blood, as isolated PBMCs, or as DNA extracted from either sample type. V is cut back by 6 bases and J by 7 bases, with 7 bases in the junction unmatched. Based on the germline V gene (reference sequence), the CDR1 and CDR2 sequences are SEHNR and FQNEAQ. The CDR3 runs 15 amino acids, cysteine and phenylalanine included. The retained sequence is limited to the CDR3, 45 bases, with the frame set at the first base. The immunoSEQ Assay, a bias-controlled multiplex PCR, was used to amplify TCRbeta CDR3 regions from genomic DNA. As for how the authors treated the data: Nucleated cell counts per sample were estimated from amplification of reference gene primers within the assay. To quantify the absolute abundance of each unique TCRbeta CDR3 rearrangement, sequence reads were collapsed and filtered. Productive Simpson clonality was computed per sample as the square root of Simpson's diversity index over productive rearrangements. This immuneACCESS table, as held by TCRdb, lists in-frame sequences with V and J called but not all clones. Of the missing ones, under half trace to an unresolved V gene in checked studies; the others have no known cause. V and J calls and clone size are as listed in that table; D and trimming were resolved from the DNA. The sample table shows 200,000 to 250,000 clones, and about 85% are seen once. The ten top clones hold 10% to 15% of the sample.

Comment on this clone: Its antigen remains undetermined. No per-base quality is available; no much larger clone lies one base away.

Sequencing input: peripheral blood. This TCR came from a woman aged 18 to 35 who had recovered from COVID-19. Here the chain combines TRBV7-9 and TRBJ2-1, with 12 bases aligning to TRBD2. DNA sequence: TGTGCCAGCAGTAAGCCTGGGACTAGCGGGAATGAGCAGTTCTTC. The encoded protein is CASSKPGTSGNEQFF.